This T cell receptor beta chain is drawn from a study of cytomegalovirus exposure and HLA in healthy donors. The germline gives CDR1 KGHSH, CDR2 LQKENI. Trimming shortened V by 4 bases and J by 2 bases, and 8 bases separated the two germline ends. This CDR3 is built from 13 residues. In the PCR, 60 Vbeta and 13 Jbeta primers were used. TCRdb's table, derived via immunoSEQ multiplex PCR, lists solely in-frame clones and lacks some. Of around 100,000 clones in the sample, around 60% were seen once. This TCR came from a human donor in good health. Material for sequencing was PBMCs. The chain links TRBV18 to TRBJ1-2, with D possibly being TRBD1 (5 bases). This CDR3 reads CASSRDSNYGYTF. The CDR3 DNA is TGTGCCAGCTCACGCGACAGCAACTATGGCTACACCTTC.